One and the same sample provided the 28 T cell receptor beta chains below, sequenced in a study of blood T cell repertoires in COVID-19 (dated by TCRdb to the early 2020s). The protocol used for the library was the immunoSEQ multiplex PCR assay. TCRdb carries this immuneACCESS record with in-frame sequences only. Its versions omit some clonotypes, under half of them owing to an unresolved V gene in the studies checked, with the rest unexplained. The sample table records fewer than 200,000 clones; more than 65% of these occur just once. About 15% of the sample lies in the top ten. The sequenced sample consisted of PBMCs or T cells enriched from blood (not recorded which). The receptors come from a man between 45 and 60 years old who had recovered from COVID-19.

The rearrangement joins TRBV7-2 to TRBJ1-4; D possibly corresponds to TRBD1 (5 bases). CDR1 and CDR2 from the germline V gene are SGHTA and FQGNSA. This CDR3 has 15 residues. V was pared by 5 bases and J by 4 bases, with 14 bases between. This CDR3 reads CASSLFGALNEKLFF. The CDR3 region has the DNA TGTGCCAGCAGCCTCTTTGGGGCGCTTAATGAAAAACTGTTTTTT. Complete variable domain (other parts from reference TRBV7-2 and TRBJ1-4): GAGVSQSPSNKVTEKGKDVELRCDPISGHTALYWYRQSLGQGLEFLIYFQGNSAPDKSGLPSDRFSAERTGGSVSTLTIQRTQQEDSAVYLCASSLFGALNEKLFFGSGTQLSVL.

The chain has TRBV21-1 and TRBJ2-5; the D call TRBD1 from the table was never checked on the DNA. TRBV21-1 is a pseudogene locus. The CDR3 totals 14 residues. CDR3 loop: CASSKEGVEETQYF. CDR3 in DNA: TGTGCCAGCAGCAAAGAGGGGGTGGAAGAGACCCAGTACTTC.

This clone came up a few times. This chain connects TRBV7-8 to TRBJ1-5, with TRBD1 matching 8 bases. CDR3 length equals 15 residues. Germline-derived CDR1 and CDR2 are SGHVS and FQNEAQ. The V segment lost 5 bases and the J segment 1 base; nucleotides outside the gene matches: 4. The CDR3 reads CASSVTGGSNQPQHF. Written as DNA, the CDR3 is TGTGCCAGCAGCGTAACAGGGGGGAGCAATCAGCCCCAGCATTTT.

V is TRBV4-1 and J is TRBJ2-7; 7 bases match TRBD1. With 5 bases clipped from V and 3 bases from J, the junction kept 7 bases outside the gene matches. The germline V gene encodes CDR1 MGHRA and CDR2 YSYEKL. This CDR3 contains 14 residues. The CDR3 DNA sequence: TGCGCCAGCAGCGAAACGGCAGGGGGCTACGAGCAGTACTTC. The encoded protein is CASSETAGGYEQYF.

This clone is a singleton in its sample. The chain links TRBV6-5 to TRBJ2-3; D perhaps matches TRBD1 (6 bases). The V and J ends lost 8 bases and 0 bases respectively, with 15 bases between them. The CDR3 covers 15 residues. Germline loops: CDR1 MNHEY, CDR2 SVGAGI. CDR3 nucleotide sequence: TGTGCCAGCCACAGACAGGCTGCTAGCACAGATACGCAGTATTTT. Translated, it gives CASHRQAASTDTQYF.

The chain has TRBV9 and TRBJ1-2; 9 bases match TRBD1. Unmatched junction bases numbered 11, after V lost 4 bases and J lost 4 bases. This CDR3 is built from 16 residues. Germline V gene sequence: CDR1 SGDLS, CDR2 YYNGEE. The CDR3 DNA is TGTGCCAGCAGCCCAAGGGACAGGGCATTTGGCTATGGCTACACCTTC. It is translated as CASSPRDRAFGYGYTF.

The chain combines TRBV27 with TRBJ1-2, with 10 bases identical to TRBD1. After removal of 5 bases from V and 4 bases from J, the junction contained 13 bases not matched to a gene. Per the germline V gene, CDR1 is MNHEY and CDR2 is SMNVEV (reference sequence). The CDR3 covers 17 residues. CDR3 DNA: TGTGCCAGCAGTGAGCACCGGGACAGGGGTCTTAGCTATGGCTACACCTTC. This sequence encodes CASSEHRDRGLSYGYTF.

Note on this clone: A read error is possible here, since a much larger clone lies one base away. The sample contains more than one DNA sequence encoding this CDR3. The J gene is TRBJ2-5, the V gene TRBV6-1, with 12 bases identical to TRBD2. Germline V CDR1 and CDR2: MNHNS, SASEGT. This CDR3 region has 15 residues. Losses at the gene ends were 2 bases for V and 4 bases for J; bases not matched to a gene: 2. For the CDR3, the DNA is TGTGCCAGCAGTGAACTAGCGGGGGGGCCAGAGACCCAGTACTTC. Translating gives CASSELAGGPETQYF.

The rearrangement uses TRBV10-1 and TRBJ1-2; maybe TRBD1 (5 bases). The germline V gene encodes CDR1 WNHNN and CDR2 SYGVQD (reference sequence). This CDR3 comprises 13 residues. Trimming took 2 bases from V and 8 from J, leaving 12 bases between them. Here the CDR3 reads CASSEVGGSGYTF. In DNA form, the CDR3 reads TGCGCCAGCAGTGAGGTGGGGGGGTCCGGCTACACCTTC.

The CDR3 loop is CASSLTAGESPLHF. In nucleotides, the CDR3 is TGTGCCAGCAGTTTAACGGCAGGGGAGTCACCCCTCCACTTT. The V gene is TRBV28, the J gene TRBJ1-6; TRBD1 might be the D (6 bases). CDR1 MDHEN and CDR2 SYDVKM come from the germline V gene. This CDR3 has 14 amino acids. Trimming stripped 2 bases from V and 10 bases from J, with 12 bases between.

This clone was seen once. J is TRBJ1-3 and V is TRBV12-3 or TRBV12-4; no clear D gene. The V end was cut by 3 bases, the J end by 8 bases, with 11 bases between. The CDR3 is 13 amino acids. CDR3 in DNA: TGTGCCAGCAGTTTCGGCGGGAGGTACACCATATATTTT. This codes for CASSFGGRYTIYF.

The chain's CDR3 is CASSLAGGQGNYGYTF. Written as DNA, the CDR3 is TGTGCCAGCAGCTTGGCCGGGGGACAGGGTAACTATGGCTACACCTTC. V and J are TRBV5-4 and TRBJ1-2, with 9 bases matching TRBD1. This CDR3 spans 16 amino acids. Per germline, CDR1 SGHNT and CDR2 YYREEE (reference sequence). The V gene end was trimmed by 0 bases and the J gene end by 1 base; junction bases not matched to a gene: 4.

This chain connects TRBV6-5 to TRBJ2-7, with D possibly being TRBD1 (5 bases). V shed 4 bases and J shed 0 bases, with 10 bases lying between them. This CDR3 has 14 residues. Germline V gene data show CDR1 as MNHEY and CDR2 as SVGAGI. Here the CDR3 reads CASSSTGLSYEQYF. DNA of the CDR3: TGTGCCAGCAGTTCTACAGGTCTCTCCTACGAGCAGTACTTC.

This clone was counted a single time. The rearrangement links TRBV6-5 to TRBJ2-1; 12 nucleotides match TRBD2. Unmatched junction bases numbered 6, after V lost 5 bases and J lost 10 bases. In germline, CDR1 is MNHEY, CDR2 SVGAGI. The CDR3 is 14 amino acids. The DNA for the CDR3 is TGTGCCAGCAGTCCGGGACTAGCGGGCAGAGAGCAGTTCTTC. This gives the protein CASSPGLAGREQFF.

This sequence joins TRBV7-9 and TRBJ1-6; 9 bases are shared with TRBD1. This CDR3 is built from 15 residues. The V segment lost 5 bases and the J segment 9 bases; nucleotides outside the gene matches: 8. In germline, CDR1 is SEHNR, CDR2 FQNEAQ (reference sequence). The CDR3, as DNA: TGTGCCAGCAGCAAGACAGGGGGGATATCTTCACCCCTCCACTTT. This codes for CASSKTGGISSPLHF.

V usage is TRBV6-1 and J usage is TRBJ1-1, with TRBD1 identical over 11 bases. After removal of 4 bases from V and 6 bases from J, the junction contained 13 bases not matched to a gene. The CDR3 extends over 17 amino acids. Germline CDR1 MNHNS, CDR2 SASEGT. The CDR3 nucleotides read TGTGCCAGCAGTGGGGGGGACAGGGGGAGTGGTGGTTCTGAAGCTTTCTTT. Translation: CASSGGDRGSGGSEAFF.

CDR3 sequence reads: CASIPWSGGTYEQYF. The CDR3 bases are TGTGCCAGCATCCCCTGGAGCGGGGGGACCTACGAGCAGTACTTC. The chain is built from TRBV28 and TRBJ2-7; TRBD2 matches at 9 bases. The CDR3 length is 15 residues. The V gene end was trimmed by 7 bases and the J gene end by 2 bases; junction bases not matched to a gene: 9. Per the germline V gene, CDR1 is MDHEN and CDR2 is SYDVKM.

The gene calls are TRBV28 and TRBJ1-1; 8 bases are a match to TRBD1. This CDR3 is built from 14 residues. Per the germline V gene, CDR1 is MDHEN and CDR2 is SYDVKM. V lost 6 bases to trimming and J lost 5 bases; unmatched junction nucleotides: 8. The DNA for the CDR3 is TGTGCCAGCAGCCTCAGGGGGCGCTTTACTGAAGCTTTCTTT. This translates into CASSLRGRFTEAFF.

V usage is TRBV3-1 (or the pseudogene TRBV3-2) and J usage is TRBJ2-3, with 12 bases lining up with TRBD2. Trimming removed 5 bases from V and 7 bases from J; junction bases left unmatched: 7. The CDR3 spans 15 residues. Germline V gene sequence: CDR1 LGHDT, CDR2 YNNKEL (reference sequence). The CDR3 loop is CASSEALAGGNTQYF. CDR3 DNA sequence: TGTGCCAGCAGCGAAGCCCTAGCGGGGGGGAATACGCAGTATTTT.

V is TRBV24-1 and J is TRBJ2-3; D is possibly TRBD1 (6 bases). The CDR3 sequence is 15 residues long. The V end lost 0 bases, the J end lost 6 bases, and 12 bases lay between the germline ends. The germline CDR1 and CDR2 sequences are KGHDR and SFDVKD. This chain's CDR3 is CATSDLDRQGDTQYF. CDR3 coding DNA: TGTGCCACCAGTGATTTGGACAGGCAAGGTGATACGCAGTATTTT.

The rearrangement joins TRBV27 to TRBJ2-7; TRBD1 matches at 7 bases. V shed 5 bases and J 3 bases; nucleotides not matched to a gene: 10. The V gene's germline CDR1 is MNHEY and CDR2 SMNVEV (reference sequence). The CDR3 is 15 residues long. CDR3 in DNA: TGTGCCAGCAGTGTTATGGGGACAGCTTTCTACGAGCAGTACTTC. Translated: CASSVMGTAFYEQYF.

This chain connects TRBV2 to TRBJ2-2; D might be TRBD2 (5 bases). This CDR3 is 13 amino acids long. Trimming pared 6 bases from V and 5 bases from J, leaving 10 bases between. Per germline, CDR1 SNHLY and CDR2 FYNNEI. The chain's CDR3 is CASSRTVTGELFF. DNA of the CDR3: TGTGCCAGCAGCCGGACTGTTACCGGGGAGCTGTTTTTT. Filled out from reference TRBV2 and TRBJ2-2, the complete variable domain reads EPEVTQTPSHQVTQMGQEVILRCVPISNHLYFYWYRQILGQKVEFLVSFYNNEISEKSEIFDDQFSVERPDGSNFTLKIRSTKLEDSAMYFCASSRTVTGELFFGEGSRLTVL.

The CDR3 region is CASSQDAASGGTDTQYF. The CDR3, as DNA: TGCGCCAGCAGCCAAGATGCGGCTAGCGGGGGGACAGATACGCAGTATTTT. The chain has TRBV4-1 and TRBJ2-3; TRBD2 agrees at 11 bases. Per the germline V gene, CDR1 is MGHRA and CDR2 is YSYEKL. The CDR3 spans 17 residues. The junction had 5 bases not matched to a gene; V was cut back by 0 bases and J by 3 bases.

This clone was detected only once. V gene TRBV28 combines with J gene TRBJ1-1; 10 bases are shared with TRBD1. The CDR3 runs to 16 residues. Germline V gives CDR1 MDHEN, CDR2 SYDVKM. J lost 0 bases, V lost 8 bases, and 9 bases had no gene match. CDR3 in amino acids: CASQLRQGALNTEAFF. The CDR3 DNA reads as TGTGCCAGCCAATTGAGACAGGGGGCATTGAACACTGAAGCTTTCTTT.

The J gene is TRBJ1-4, the V gene TRBV7-2; no definite D call. CDR1 and CDR2 from the germline V gene are SGHTA and FQGNSA. Between the trimmed V and J ends, which lost 5 bases and 1 base, there was a span of 8 bases. The CDR3 sequence is 14 residues long. CDR3 sequence reads: CASSRGLTNEKLFF. The DNA for the CDR3 is TGTGCCAGCAGCCGCGGGCTAACTAATGAAAAACTGTTTTTT. The full variable domain, rest sourced from reference TRBV7-2 and TRBJ1-4, is GAGVSQSPSNKVTEKGKDVELRCDPISGHTALYWYRQSLGQGLEFLIYFQGNSAPDKSGLPSDRFSAERTGGSVSTLTIQRTQQEDSAVYLCASSRGLTNEKLFFGSGTQLSVL.

V and J are TRBV30 and TRBJ1-1; D is ambiguous. There are 13 residues in the CDR3. The germline V gene encodes CDR1 GTSNPN and CDR2 SVGIG (reference sequence). The V end was cut by 5 bases, the J end by 1 base, with 11 bases between. The DNA of the CDR3 is TGTGCCTGGGGCCGCGGGTGGAACACTGAAGCTTTCTTT. Its protein product is CAWGRGWNTEAFF.

This chain links TRBV19 with TRBJ1-2, with D possibly TRBD1 on 5 matching bases. Trimming stripped 6 bases from V and 8 bases from J, with 25 bases between. This CDR3 is built from 16 residues. CDR1 and CDR2 (germline): LNHDA, SQIVND (reference sequence). The CDR3 protein is CASSLSGGWGSGGYTF. The CDR3 coding sequence is TGTGCCAGTAGCCTCTCCGGGGGTTGGGGATCCGGCGGCTACACCTTC.

Written as DNA, the CDR3 is TGTGCCAGCAGCTTAGGGGCGCAGGGGTATGGCTACACCTTC. Translated, it gives CASSLGAQGYGYTF. The chain is built from TRBV7-8 and TRBJ1-2; perhaps TRBD1 as D (6 bases). Trimming took off 1 base at V and 5 bases at J, with 11 bases between the two ends. The CDR3 has 14 amino acids. Germline V gives CDR1 SGHVS, CDR2 FQNEAQ.